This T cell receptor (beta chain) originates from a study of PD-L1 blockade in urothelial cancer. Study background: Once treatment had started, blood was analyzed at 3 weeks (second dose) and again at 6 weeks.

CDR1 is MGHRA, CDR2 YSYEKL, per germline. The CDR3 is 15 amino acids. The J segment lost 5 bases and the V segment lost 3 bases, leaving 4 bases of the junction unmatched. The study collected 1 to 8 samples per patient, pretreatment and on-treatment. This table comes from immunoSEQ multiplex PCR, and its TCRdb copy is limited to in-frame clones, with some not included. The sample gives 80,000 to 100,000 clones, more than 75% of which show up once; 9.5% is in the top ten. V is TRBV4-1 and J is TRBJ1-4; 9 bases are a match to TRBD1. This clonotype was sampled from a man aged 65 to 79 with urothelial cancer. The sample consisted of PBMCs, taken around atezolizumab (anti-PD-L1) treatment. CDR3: CASSQTGTGNEKLFF. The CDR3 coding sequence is TGCGCCAGCAGCCAGACCGGGACAGGGAATGAAAAACTGTTTTTT.